This T cell receptor beta chain derives from a study of cytomegalovirus exposure and HLA in healthy donors. Study results and caveats: Being productive about 87% or about 30% of the time was typical of most TCR beta V segments in an earlier analysis. Listed as cytomegalovirus-associated were over 150 TCR beta chains.

The length of the CDR3 is 14 residues. Looked up from germline, CDR1 is SGHDT and CDR2 is YYEEEE. Losses at the gene ends were 2 bases for V and 7 bases for J; bases not matched to a gene: 6. Remarks on this clone: No antigen is known for it.

Vbeta (60) and Jbeta (13) primers were used in the PCR. Generated by immunoSEQ multiplex PCR, the TCRdb table keeps only in-frame clones and is missing some. This table has 130,000 to 150,000 clones, around 10% appearing once. Material for sequencing was PBMCs. The source is a male donor in good health and CMV-seronegative. The genes are TRBV5-6 and TRBJ2-1, with TRBD1 matching over 7 bases. The CDR3 region is CASSLGTGENEQFF. In nucleotides, the CDR3 is TGTGCCAGCAGCTTAGGTACAGGGGAGAATGAGCAGTTCTTC.